What follows is one TCR beta chain and its context. Per the study methods: Estimation of nucleated cell counts relied on the amplification of reference gene primers. Clones were read by immunoSEQ multiplex PCR, and TCRdb kept only the in-frame ones, dropping some. The V and J calls and clone size were taken over from that table, and D and trimming were inferred from the DNA. The sample contains some 17,000 clones, roughly 87% of which appear only once. The data originate from a study of blood T cell repertoires in COVID-19. Study at large: Italy, Spain and the United States were the sources of the convalescent and acute COVID-19 samples. PBMCs, B-cell-depleted T cells, or T cells provided the cDNA or gDNA that made up the material.

Per germline, CDR1 SGHTA and CDR2 FQGTGA. V lost 1 base and J 4 bases, leaving 7 bases between the germline ends. The CDR3 covers 13 residues. The clonotype comes from a woman aged 70-85 years with active COVID-19. Sequences were obtained from peripheral blood. V gene TRBV7-3 combines with J gene TRBJ1-1; D gene uncertain. This CDR3 reads CASSLSLSTEAFF. Written as DNA, the CDR3 is TGTGCCAGCAGCTTAAGTCTTTCCACTGAAGCTTTCTTT.